This T cell receptor (beta chain) was sequenced for a study of OX40 agonist ivuxolimab in advanced cancers. Peripheral blood came from all dose cohorts at three timepoints. CDR1 and CDR2 (germline): MNHEY, SVGAGI. The CDR3 has 13 amino acids. Trimming took off 7 bases at V and 1 base at J, with 8 bases between the two ends. The repertoire was sequenced with immunoSEQ multiplex PCR; TCRdb's copy has only in-frame clones and lacks some. The sample holds tens of thousands of clones, 70% to 90% seen once. The study, taken as a whole, reports: The specificity for antigen of the expanded peripheral T cells was not determined. Some patients who did not respond also had low normalized T-cell clonal expansion. Expanded clones were, on average, more numerous among CD8+ T cells than CD4+.

Details on this clone: Its antigen is unidentified.

The V gene is TRBV6-5, the J gene TRBJ1-5; the D gene is possibly TRBD1 (5 bases). This sequence originates from an adult with an advanced solid tumor such as melanoma, head and neck, liver or kidney cancer. The sample here was CD4+ or CD8+ T cells sorted from blood, taken in a trial of the OX40 agonist ivuxolimab. This chain's CDR3 is CASMGESNQPQHF. The DNA of the CDR3 is TGTGCCAGCATGGGGGAGAGCAATCAGCCCCAGCATTTT.